The rows below give T cell receptor beta chains drawn from one sample of a study of CD8+ T cells in alopecia areata. Sequencing was performed with immunoSEQ multiplex PCR; in TCRdb, only in-frame clones are kept and a portion is missing. This sample has some 200,000 clones, with around 43% found just once. Source: CD4+ T cells sorted from blood, taken around week 36, from a patient treated with tofacitinib. The origin of the receptors is a human donor with alopecia areata. Both conserved end residues are part of each CDR3. A D gene is named only where the DNA matches it firmly. Where a row states a size, it is once, few, many or the class of an expanded clone; other rows omit it.

V gene	D gene	clone size	J gene	CDR3 DNA	CDR3 protein
TRBV15	NA	NA	TRBJ2-4	TGTGCCACCAGCAGCTCCGGGACGGTGGTATTTCAGTACTTC	CATSSSGTVVFQYF
TRBV6-6	NA	few	TRBJ2-3	TGTGCCAGCAGTTACGGGACTGGGAGCACAGATACGCAGTATTTT	CASSYGTGSTDTQYF
TRBV29-1	NA	NA	TRBJ1-2	TGCAGCCGACTCCATGACCGCTATGGCTACACCTTC	CSRLHDRYGYTF
TRBV5-1	TRBD2	NA	TRBJ2-5	TGCGCCAGCACACGGGTACTTAGCGGGAGGCCCGGAGAGACCCAGTACTTC	CASTRVLSGRPGETQYF
TRBV7-8	NA	few	TRBJ1-1	TGTGCCAGCACAATGAAGGGGGGCGAGAACACTGAAGCTTTCTTT	CASTMKGGENTEAFF
TRBV15	NA	NA	TRBJ2-3	TGTGCCACCAGCAGAGGATCTCTCCACACAGATACGCAGTATTTT	CATSRGSLHTDTQYF
TRBV25-1	TRBD1	NA	TRBJ1-2	TGTGCCAGCAGTGAGACAGGGAAGGGTGTTTTTGGCTACACCTTC	CASSETGKGVFGYTF
TRBV19	NA	NA	TRBJ2-1	TGTGCCAGTACCCAGCGTTACGGGTCCTACAATGAGCAGTTCTTC	CASTQRYGSYNEQFF
TRBV29-1	TRBD2	NA	TRBJ2-5	TGCAGCGTTGCCCTAGCGGAAGAGACCCAGTACTTC	CSVALAEETQYF
TRBV6-5	NA	NA	TRBJ1-2	TGTGCCAGCAGTTACTCGAGTTTGGTCTATGGCTACACCTTC	CASSYSSLVYGYTF
TRBV15	NA	NA	TRBJ1-5	TGTGCCACCAGCAGAGGGTTACAGCTCAATAGCAATCAGCCCCAGCATTTT	CATSRGLQLNSNQPQHF
TRBV5-4	TRBD1	once	TRBJ1-5	TGTGCCAGCAGCTTGTTTGGGACAGGGGAGCCTAAGCCCCAGCATTTT	CASSLFGTGEPKPQHF
TRBV30	NA	NA	TRBJ2-7	TGTGCCTGGAGTAATTCCTACGAGCAGTACTTC	CAWSNSYEQYF
TRBV7-9	TRBD1	NA	TRBJ2-1	TGTGCCAGCAGTTTCGGGACAGCCGACAATGAGCAGTTCTTC	CASSFGTADNEQFF
TRBV29-1	NA	few	TRBJ1-1	TGCAGCGTGGAACAGGGCGTGGGCGTGGGCGGCACTGAAGCTTTCTTT	CSVEQGVGVGGTEAFF
TRBV11-2	TRBD2	few	TRBJ2-7	TGTGCCAGCAGCTTTAGCGGGTTTATCTCCTACGAGCAGTACTTC	CASSFSGFISYEQYF
TRBV18	NA	few	TRBJ2-5	TGTGCCAGCTCCCAACAGGGGACCCAGTACTTC	CASSQQGTQYF
TRBV7-2	NA	few	TRBJ2-1	TGTGCCAGCAGCTTAGTGGGCGGGCGCTCCTACAATGAGCAGTTCTTC	CASSLVGGRSYNEQFF
TRBV29-1	TRBD2	NA	TRBJ2-1	TGCAGCGTTGACCGACTAGCGAGAGCGGGGGAGCAGTTCTTC	CSVDRLARAGEQFF
TRBV13	TRBD1	NA	TRBJ2-1	TGTGCCAGCAGCTTAGGGTCCGGGACAGGGGTTTTCTACACGTTCTTC	CASSLGSGTGVFYTFF